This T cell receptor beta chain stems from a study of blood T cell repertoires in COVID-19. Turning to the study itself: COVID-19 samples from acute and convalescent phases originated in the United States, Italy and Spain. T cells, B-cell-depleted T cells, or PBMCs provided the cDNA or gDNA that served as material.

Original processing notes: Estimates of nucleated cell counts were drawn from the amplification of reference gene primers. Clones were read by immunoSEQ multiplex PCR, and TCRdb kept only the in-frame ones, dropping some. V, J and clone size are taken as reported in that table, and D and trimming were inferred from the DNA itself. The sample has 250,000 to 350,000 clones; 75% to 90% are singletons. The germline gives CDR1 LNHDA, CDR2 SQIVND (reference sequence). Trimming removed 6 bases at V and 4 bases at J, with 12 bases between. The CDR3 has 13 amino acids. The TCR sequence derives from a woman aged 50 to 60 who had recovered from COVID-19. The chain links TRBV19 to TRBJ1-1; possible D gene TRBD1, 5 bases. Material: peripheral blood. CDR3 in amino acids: CASRPRVSTEAFF. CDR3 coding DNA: TGTGCCAGTAGGCCCAGGGTCAGCACTGAAGCTTTCTTT.